Each of the 10 T cell receptor beta chains below was sequenced from the same sample in a study of blood T cell repertoires in COVID-19. Sequencing was performed with immunoSEQ multiplex PCR; in TCRdb, only in-frame clones are kept and a portion is missing. The data hold some 200,000 clones, with around nine tenths observed a single time. The specimen was peripheral blood. The source is a man aged 35 to 55 with active or convalescent COVID-19.

The J gene is TRBJ2-7, the V gene TRBV7-8; D remains ambiguous. Trimming removed 4 bases at V and 3 bases at J, with 13 bases between. The germline V gene encodes CDR1 SGHVS and CDR2 FQNEAQ. The CDR3 loop spans 14 amino acids. The DNA for the CDR3 is TGTGCCAGCAGCTCCCCGGAGACGGACTACGAGCAGTACTTC. This translates into CASSSPETDYEQYF.

The V gene is TRBV7-2, the J gene TRBJ1-1; TRBD1 is a possible D gene (6 bases). CDR1 and CDR2 (germline): SGHTA, FQGNSA. This CDR3 contains 12 residues. This chain's CDR3 is CAGGRPNTEAFF. In nucleotides, the CDR3 is TGTGCTGGGGGCCGACCCAACACTGAAGCTTTCTTT.

The chain's CDR3 is CSAEEGVADTQYF. As DNA, the CDR3 is TGCAGCGCCGAGGAGGGAGTTGCAGATACGCAGTATTTT. V gene TRBV29-1 combines with J gene TRBJ2-3; TRBD2 is a possible D gene (6 bases). Trimming removed 7 bases from V and 4 bases from J, with 15 bases in between. The CDR3 is 13 amino acids. The germline gives CDR1 SQVTM, CDR2 ANQGSEA.

The V call is TRBV13, the J call TRBJ1-2, with a tentative D call TRBD1 (6 bases). CDR3 length: 12 residues. Germline V gene data show CDR1 as PRHDT and CDR2 as FYEKMQ (reference sequence). Trimming removed 5 bases at V and 8 bases at J, with 12 bases between. CDR3 in DNA: TGTGCCAGCAGCCCCAGGGGTTACGGCTACACCTTC. It specifies CASSPRGYGYTF.

This clone was recorded a few times. V is TRBV5-5 and J is TRBJ1-5; 11 bases align to TRBD1. Germline V CDR1 and CDR2: SGHKS, YYEKEE (reference sequence). V gave up 5 bases and J gave up 5 bases; unmatched junction bases: 3. The CDR3 loop spans 14 amino acids. The CDR3 sequence is CASSGQGADQPQHF. CDR3 sequence (DNA): TGTGCCAGCAGTGGACAGGGGGCGGATCAGCCCCAGCATTTT. The whole variable domain, remainder taken from reference TRBV5-5 and TRBJ1-5, is DAGVTQSPTHLIKTRGQQVTLRCSPISGHKSVSWYQQVLGQGPQFIFQYYEKEERGRGNFPDRFSARQFPNYSSELNVNALLLGDSALYLCASSGQGADQPQHFGDGTRLSIL.

The chain is built from TRBV6-6 and TRBJ2-1, with 11 bases lining up with TRBD1. Trimming removed 6 bases from V and 7 bases from J; junction bases left unmatched: 5. This CDR3 is built from 14 residues. Per germline, CDR1 MNHNY and CDR2 SVGAGI (reference sequence). CDR3 residues: CASRSGTGGNEQFF. The DNA for the CDR3 is TGTGCCAGCAGGTCCGGGACAGGGGGAAATGAGCAGTTCTTC.

V and J are TRBV7-2 and TRBJ2-5, with 8 bases identical to TRBD1. This CDR3 spans 11 amino acids. The junction had 0 bases not matched to a gene; V was cut back by 8 bases and J by 4 bases. Germline loops: CDR1 SGHTA, CDR2 FQGNSA. This CDR3 reads CASGQGETQYF. The CDR3 DNA is TGTGCCAGCGGACAGGGAGAGACCCAGTACTTC.

The sample holds a few counts of this clone. The chain recombines TRBV6-5 with TRBJ2-5, with a tentative D call TRBD2 (5 bases). Between the trimmed V and J ends, which lost 7 bases and 1 base, there was a span of 10 bases. Germline V gene sequence: CDR1 MNHEY, CDR2 SVGAGI. This CDR3 spans 13 amino acids. The CDR3 DNA reads as TGTGCCAGCATACCAAGCGGCCAAGAGACCCAGTACTTC. Its translation is CASIPSGQETQYF.

This clone was seen a handful of times. The chain carries TRBV5-4 and TRBJ1-1, with 10 bases lining up with TRBD1. The CDR3 extends over 16 amino acids. V shed 4 bases, J shed 1 base, and the junction held 7 bases outside the gene matches. Germline CDR1 is SGHNT and CDR2 is YYREEE (reference sequence). As DNA, the CDR3 is TGTGCCAGCAGCCCCGGGACAGGGGCTGGGAACACTGAAGCTTTCTTT. Translated: CASSPGTGAGNTEAFF.

The chain couples TRBV30 to TRBJ1-2, with D maybe TRBD1 (5 bases). The CDR3 contains 12 residues. CDR1 is GTSNPN, CDR2 SVGIG, per germline (reference sequence). V gave up 4 bases and J gave up 6 bases, with 12 bases separating them. The CDR3 is CAWIQGRHGYTF. The CDR3, as DNA: TGTGCCTGGATCCAGGGCCGGCATGGCTACACCTTC.